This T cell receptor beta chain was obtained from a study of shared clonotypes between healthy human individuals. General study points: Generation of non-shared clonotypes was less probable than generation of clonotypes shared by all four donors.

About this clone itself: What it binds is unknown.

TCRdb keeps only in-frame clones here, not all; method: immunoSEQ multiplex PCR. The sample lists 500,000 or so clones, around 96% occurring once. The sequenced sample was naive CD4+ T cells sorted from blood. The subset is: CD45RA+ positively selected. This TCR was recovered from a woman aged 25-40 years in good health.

The CDR3 sequence is CASSYSSMNTEAFF. DNA for the CDR3: TGCGCCAGCAGCTACTCCTCCATGAACACTGAAGCTTTCTTT. The chain couples TRBV5-1 to TRBJ1-1; D gene unclear. The germline V and J ends were trimmed by 3 bases and 0 bases, with 9 bases remaining between them. This CDR3 is built from 14 residues. CDR1 SGHRS and CDR2 YFSETQ come from the germline V gene.